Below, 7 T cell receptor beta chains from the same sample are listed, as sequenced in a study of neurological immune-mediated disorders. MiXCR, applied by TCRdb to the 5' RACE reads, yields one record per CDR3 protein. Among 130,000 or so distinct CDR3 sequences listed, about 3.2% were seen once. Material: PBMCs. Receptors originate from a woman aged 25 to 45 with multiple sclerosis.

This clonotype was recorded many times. The CDR3 reads CASRVGTSGNTIYF. CDR3 in DNA: TGTGCCAGCAGGGTCGGGACGTCTGGAAACACCATATATTTT. The chain employs TRBV6-5 and TRBJ1-3; D is possibly TRBD1 (5 bases). CDR1 and CDR2 from the germline V gene are MNHEY and SVGAGI. There are 14 residues in the CDR3. Trimming shortened V by 6 bases and J by 1 base, and 10 bases separated the two germline ends.

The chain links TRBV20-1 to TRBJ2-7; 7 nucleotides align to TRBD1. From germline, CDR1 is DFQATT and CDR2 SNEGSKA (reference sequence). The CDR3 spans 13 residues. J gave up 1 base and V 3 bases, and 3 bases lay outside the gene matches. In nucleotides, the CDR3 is TGCAGTGCTAGGAAGACAGGGTCCTACGAGCAGTACTTC. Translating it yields CSARKTGSYEQYF.

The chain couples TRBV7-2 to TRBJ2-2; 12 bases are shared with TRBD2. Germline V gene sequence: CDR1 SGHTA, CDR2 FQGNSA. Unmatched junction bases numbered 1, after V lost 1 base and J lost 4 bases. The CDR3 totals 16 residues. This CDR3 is CASSLGLAGVTGELFF. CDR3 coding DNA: TGTGCCAGCAGCTTAGGACTAGCGGGGGTCACCGGGGAGCTGTTTTTT.

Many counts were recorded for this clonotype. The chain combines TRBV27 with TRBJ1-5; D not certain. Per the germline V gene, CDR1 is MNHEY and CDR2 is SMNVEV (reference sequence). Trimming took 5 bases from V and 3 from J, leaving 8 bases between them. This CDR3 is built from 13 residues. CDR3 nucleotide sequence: TGTGCCAGCAGTCCCTGGGCCAATCAGCCCCAGCATTTT. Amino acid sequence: CASSPWANQPQHF.

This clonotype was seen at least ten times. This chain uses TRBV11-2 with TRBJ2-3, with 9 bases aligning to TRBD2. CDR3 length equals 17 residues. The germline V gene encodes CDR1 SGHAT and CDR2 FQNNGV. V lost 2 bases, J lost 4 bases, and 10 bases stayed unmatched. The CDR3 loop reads CASSLRIAGEFADTQYF. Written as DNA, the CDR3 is TGTGCCAGCAGCTTAAGAATAGCGGGAGAGTTTGCAGATACGCAGTATTTT. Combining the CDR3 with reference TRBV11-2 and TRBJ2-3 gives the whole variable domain EAGVAQSPRYKIIEKRQSVAFWCNPISGHATLYWYQQILGQGPKLLIQFQNNGVVDDSQLPKDRFSAERLKGVDSTLKIQPAKLEDSAVYLCASSLRIAGEFADTQYFGPGTRLTVL.

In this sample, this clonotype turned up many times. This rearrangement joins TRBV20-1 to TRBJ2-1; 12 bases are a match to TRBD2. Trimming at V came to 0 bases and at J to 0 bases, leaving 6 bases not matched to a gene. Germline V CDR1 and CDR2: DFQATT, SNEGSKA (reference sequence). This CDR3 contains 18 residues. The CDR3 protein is CSARDSLAGGSSYNEQFF. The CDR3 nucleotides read TGCAGTGCTAGAGATAGCCTAGCGGGGGGGAGCTCCTACAATGAGCAGTTCTTC.

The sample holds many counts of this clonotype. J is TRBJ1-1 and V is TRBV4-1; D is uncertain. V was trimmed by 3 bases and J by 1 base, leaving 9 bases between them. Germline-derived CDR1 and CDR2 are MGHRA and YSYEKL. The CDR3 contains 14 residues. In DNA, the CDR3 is TGCGCCAGCAGCCACTGGGCAGGGAACACTGAAGCTTTCTTT. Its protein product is CASSHWAGNTEAFF.